One and the same sample provided the 13 T cell receptor beta chains below, sequenced in a study of blood T cell repertoires in COVID-19. TCRdb keeps only in-frame clones here, not all; method: immunoSEQ multiplex PCR. The sample has approximately 46,000 clones; roughly 90% are singletons. The sequenced material came from peripheral blood. All receptors come from a man aged 45-60 years with active COVID-19.

The chain uses TRBV19 and TRBJ2-3; D not certain. The V gene's germline CDR1 is LNHDA and CDR2 SQIVND (reference sequence). Trimming took off 1 base at V and 0 bases at J, with 5 bases between the two ends. CDR3 size: 14 residues. The CDR3 nucleotides are TGTGCCAGTAGTATAGCGACTAGCACAGATACGCAGTATTTT. Its protein is CASSIATSTDTQYF.

This clone was observed once. The rearrangement joins TRBV9 to TRBJ1-1, with D tentatively TRBD1 (6 bases). The CDR3 is 15 residues long. Germline V gene lookup returns CDR1 SGDLS and CDR2 YYNGEE. The V end was cut by 0 bases, the J end by 4 bases, with 13 bases between. CDR3 loop: CASSVGNRGGTEAFF. The CDR3 DNA is TGTGCCAGCAGCGTAGGAAACAGAGGGGGCACTGAAGCTTTCTTT. Looking up the rest from reference TRBV9 and TRBJ1-1 gives the full variable domain: DSGVTQTPKHLITATGQRVTLRCSPRSGDLSVYWYQQSLDQGLQFLIQYYNGEERAKGNILERFSAQQFPDLHSELNLSSLELGDSALYFCASSVGNRGGTEAFFGQGTRLTVV.

The genes are TRBV28 and TRBJ2-6; D possibly corresponds to TRBD1 (7 bases). The CDR3 is made up of 16 amino acids. V was shortened by 5 bases and J by 0 bases, with 11 bases between the two germline ends. Germline V gene lookup returns CDR1 MDHEN and CDR2 SYDVKM. The CDR3 nucleotides are TGTGCCAGCAGTCCGGGGGACAGCTCTGGGGCCAACGTCCTGACTTTC. Translated, it gives CASSPGDSSGANVLTF.

The V and J genes are TRBV6-5 and TRBJ2-7; tentative D call: TRBD2 (6 bases). The V gene's germline CDR1 is MNHEY and CDR2 SVGAGI. The CDR3 consists of 14 residues. Trimming removed 2 bases from V and 6 bases from J, with 14 bases in between. Here the CDR3 reads CASSYGGSVGEQYF. In DNA, the CDR3 is TGTGCCAGCAGTTACGGGGGGTCCGTAGGCGAGCAGTACTTC.

This sequence joins TRBV5-6 and TRBJ1-3, with D perhaps matching TRBD1 (6 bases). Germline V gene lookup returns CDR1 SGHDT and CDR2 YYEEEE. The CDR3 covers 13 residues. The V and J ends lost 6 bases and 2 bases respectively, with 9 bases between them. CDR3 bases: TGTGCCAGCACCACAGGGACTGGAAACACCATATATTTT. It codes for CASTTGTGNTIYF.

The rearrangement joins TRBV7-2 to TRBJ2-1; TRBD1 agrees at 8 bases. CDR1 is SGHTA, CDR2 FQGNSA, per germline. This CDR3 is 16 amino acids long. The trim removed 4 bases at V and 4 bases at J, leaving 9 bases unmatched. CDR3 region: CASSSDYRGRYNEQFF. Written as DNA, the CDR3 is TGTGCCAGCAGCTCTGACTACAGGGGGAGGTACAATGAGCAGTTCTTC.

The chain links TRBV5-1 to TRBJ2-3, with D perhaps matching TRBD1 (6 bases). Germline CDR1 is SGHRS and CDR2 is YFSETQ. V lost 4 bases and J lost 6, with 30 bases in between. The CDR3 runs 19 residues. CDR3 protein: CASSAQNRAQGNRGDTQYF. The DNA for the CDR3 is TGCGCCAGCAGCGCTCAAAACCGGGCCCAGGGGAATAGGGGGGATACGCAGTATTTT. Complete variable domain (other parts from reference TRBV5-1 and TRBJ2-3): KAGVTQTPRYLIKTRGQQVTLSCSPISGHRSVSWYQQTPGQGLQFLFEYFSETQRNKGNFPGRFSGRQFSNSRSEMNVSTLELGDSALYLCASSAQNRAQGNRGDTQYFGPGTRLTVL.

The V call is TRBV30, the J call TRBJ1-2; 10 bases map to TRBD1. Per germline, CDR1 GTSNPN and CDR2 SVGIG (reference sequence). The CDR3 has 16 residues. Unmatched junction bases numbered 11, after V lost 3 bases and J lost 4 bases. The CDR3 bases are TGTGCCTGGAGCCGGGGACAGGGGTATCGCGGCTATGGCTACACCTTC. Protein sequence: CAWSRGQGYRGYGYTF.

The chain uses TRBV11-2 and TRBJ1-5, with TRBD1 identical over 9 bases. Germline V gene lookup returns CDR1 SGHAT and CDR2 FQNNGV. The V segment lost 5 bases and the J segment 5 bases; nucleotides outside the gene matches: 4. This CDR3 is built from 14 residues. This CDR3 reads CASSPGQGDQPQHF. CDR3 nucleotides: TGTGCCAGCAGCCCGGGACAGGGCGATCAGCCCCAGCATTTT.

The chain has TRBV5-8 and TRBJ2-2; 11 nucleotides agree with TRBD1. Germline CDR1 reads SGHTS; CDR2 reads YDEGEE. The length of the CDR3 is 18 residues. Germline trimming cut 2 bases from V and 0 bases from J; bases unmatched to any gene: 6. The CDR3 loop is CASSFMGQGEANTGELFF. In nucleotides, the CDR3 is TGTGCCAGCAGCTTTATGGGACAGGGGGAAGCGAACACCGGGGAGCTGTTTTTT.

The chain couples TRBV19 to TRBJ1-1; no firm D call. Germline CDR1 reads LNHDA; CDR2 reads SQIVND (reference sequence). Trimming pared 4 bases from V and 6 bases from J, leaving 12 bases between. The length of the CDR3 is 13 residues. CDR3 in DNA: TGTGCCAGTAGTACCTATCTGAGGGCTGAAGCTTTCTTT. Amino acid sequence: CASSTYLRAEAFF.

The rearrangement uses TRBV7-8 and TRBJ1-3, with D tentatively TRBD1 (6 bases). Looked up from germline, CDR1 is SGHVS and CDR2 is FQNEAQ. V shed 5 bases and J shed 0 bases, with 11 bases lying between them. CDR3 length: 15 residues. CDR3 amino acids: CASSPGQHSGNTIYF. In DNA, the CDR3 is TGTGCCAGCAGCCCGGGACAACACTCTGGAAACACCATATATTTT.

V gene TRBV27 combines with J gene TRBJ2-1; TRBD1 is a possible D gene (6 bases). Trimming took off 2 bases at V and 0 bases at J, with 14 bases between the two ends. The CDR3 has 17 residues. The germline V gene has CDR1 MNHEY and CDR2 SMNVEV (reference sequence). This chain's CDR3 is CASSLRIRGGSYNEQFF. The CDR3 region has the DNA TGTGCCAGCAGTTTACGGATCAGAGGGGGCTCCTACAATGAGCAGTTCTTC.